This TCR beta chain was identified during a study of CD8 T cells in Susac syndrome. The junction had 9 bases not matched to a gene; V was cut back by 4 bases and J by 4 bases. CDR1 and CDR2 (germline): DFQATT, SNEGSKA (reference sequence). This CDR3 spans 15 amino acids. RNA was extracted with the RNeasy kit, and a quantity of about 0.5 to 1 ug was reverse transcribed using random hexamers. TCRdb re-called the immunoSEQ multiplex PCR reads with MiXCR, one entry per CDR3 protein. Here the sample spans approximately 100,000 distinct CDR3 sequences, roughly 96% being singletons. The sequenced sample consisted of CD4+ T cells from PBMCs. The sequence came from a human donor in good health. The chain couples TRBV20-1 to TRBJ1-1; 10 nucleotides line up with TRBD1. The DNA of the CDR3 is TGCAGTGCTAAAGGGGACAGGGGATGGAGCACTGAAGCTTTCTTT. The encoded protein is CSAKGDRGWSTEAFF.